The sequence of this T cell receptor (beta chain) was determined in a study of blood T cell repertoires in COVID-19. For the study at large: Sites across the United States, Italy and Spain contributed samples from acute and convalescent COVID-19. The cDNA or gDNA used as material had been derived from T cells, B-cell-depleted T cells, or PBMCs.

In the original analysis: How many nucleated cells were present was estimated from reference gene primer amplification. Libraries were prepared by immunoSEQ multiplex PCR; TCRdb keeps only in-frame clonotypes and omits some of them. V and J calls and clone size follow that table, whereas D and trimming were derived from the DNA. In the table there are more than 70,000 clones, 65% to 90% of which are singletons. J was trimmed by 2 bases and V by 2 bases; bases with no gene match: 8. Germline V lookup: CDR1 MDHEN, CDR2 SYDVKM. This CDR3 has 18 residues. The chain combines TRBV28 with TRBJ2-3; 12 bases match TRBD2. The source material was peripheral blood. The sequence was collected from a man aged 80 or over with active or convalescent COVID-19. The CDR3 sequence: CASSLSASGRASTDTQYF. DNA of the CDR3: TGTGCCAGCAGTTTAAGTGCTAGCGGGAGGGCCTCCACAGATACGCAGTATTTT. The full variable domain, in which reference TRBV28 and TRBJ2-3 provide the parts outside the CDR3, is DVKVTQSSRYLVKRTGEKVFLECVQDMDHENMFWYRQDPGLGLRLIYFSYDVKMKEKGDIPEGYSVSREKKERFSLILESASTNQTSMYLCASSLSASGRASTDTQYFGPGTRLTVL.